This entry describes one T cell receptor beta chain. No antigen is known for it. 60 Vbeta and 13 Jbeta primers were used in PCR. Produced via immunoSEQ multiplex PCR; TCRdb's table is partial and in-frame only. The table has 120,000 to 150,000 clones, around 83% seen once. The record originates from a study of cytomegalovirus exposure and HLA in healthy donors. General observations from the study: Rarity characterized most TCR sequences, yet some public TCRs appeared in many donors.

The CDR3 contains 14 residues. Per germline, CDR1 MNHNY and CDR2 SVGAGI (reference sequence). Unmatched junction bases numbered 8, after V lost 5 bases and J lost 7 bases. Sequencing was performed on PBMCs. The chain recombines TRBV6-6 with TRBJ2-1; 7 bases agree with TRBD2. The clonotype comes from a man aged 35 to 55 in good health and CMV-seropositive. As DNA, the CDR3 is TGTGCCAGCAGTCCCCAGGGACTAACTAATGAGCAGTTCTTC. Residues: CASSPQGLTNEQFF.